The clone carrying this T cell receptor (beta chain) has at least ten counts. Its antigen is not identified. This CDR3 spans 15 amino acids. Trimming took 2 bases from V and 3 from J, leaving 11 bases between them. At first hyperthyroidism diagnosis, before any ophthalmopathy symptoms, the blood sample was collected. This sample stems from a study of T cells in Graves' hyperthyroidism and ophthalmopathy. Study findings and constraints: Blood shared most expanded thyroid clonotypes above 0.001. Ophthalmopathy was separated from stable hyperthyroidism by a 13 V-J model.

It was RNA transcripts that yielded the amplified TCR beta CDR3 regions. HTBI primers drove first-round RT-PCR of the TCR CDR3. TCRdb processed the multiplex PCR reads anew with MiXCR; each CDR3 protein has one entry. The data hold more than 550,000 distinct CDR3 sequences, with over 15% observed a single time. The TCR originated in a woman aged 45-65 years with Graves' hyperthyroidism that later progressed to Graves' ophthalmopathy. This chain joins TRBV12-3 or TRBV12-4 and TRBJ1-5, with a tentative D call TRBD1 (6 bases). The specimen sequenced was blood. CDR3 coding DNA: TGTGCCAGCAGTTTAAGACAGGCCTTCAATCAGCCCCAGCATTTT. It is translated as CASSLRQAFNQPQHF.